Below are 8 T cell receptor beta chains sequenced from a single sample in a study of blood T cells in healthy people across ages. Primers used in a second PCR of about 6 to 12 cycles were a sample-barcoded 5' primer and a J-beta primer mix. TCRdb recomputed calls from the 5' RACE reads with MiXCR, one row per CDR3 protein. Here the sample spans hundreds of thousands of distinct CDR3 sequences, roughly 41% being singletons. Sequenced: blood. The receptors here all came from an older woman in good health.

The chain couples TRBV3-1 to TRBJ2-1, with D unresolved. V lost 3 bases and J 12 bases, leaving 12 bases between the germline ends. The CDR3 consists of 12 residues. The germline gives CDR1 LGHDT, CDR2 YNNKEL (reference sequence). CDR3 nucleotides: TGTGCCAGCAGCCATGTTACCGATCGGCAGTTCTTC. This codes for CASSHVTDRQFF.

The sample holds a few counts of this clonotype. The chain is built from TRBV10-1 and TRBJ2-5; D could derive from TRBD1 or TRBD2 (5 bases each). The V gene lost 8 bases and the J gene lost 2 bases, with 12 bases spanning the gap. Germline CDR1 and CDR2: WNHNN and SYGVQD (reference sequence). The CDR3 is 13 residues long. The CDR3 loop reads CASGDGLQETQYF. CDR3 nucleotides: TGCGCCAGCGGGGACGGTCTTCAAGAGACCCAGTACTTC.

The genes are TRBV7-2 and TRBJ1-5; maybe TRBD1 (5 bases). The CDR3 runs 15 residues. V was shortened by 5 bases and J by 3 bases, with 14 bases between the two germline ends. Looked up from germline, CDR1 is SGHTA and CDR2 is FQGNSA. The CDR3 loop reads CASSRQGVLNQPQHF. Written as DNA, the CDR3 is TGTGCCAGCAGCCGTCAAGGGGTCCTCAATCAGCCCCAGCATTTT. Supplemented by reference TRBV7-2 and TRBJ1-5, the full variable domain reads GAGVSQSPSNKVTEKGKDVELRCDPISGHTALYWYRQSLGQGLEFLIYFQGNSAPDKSGLPSDRFSAERTGGSVSTLTIQRTQQEDSAVYLCASSRQGVLNQPQHFGDGTRLSIL.

Regarding this clonotype: A much more abundant neighbour one base away suggests this may be a read error. This chain uses TRBV5-1 with TRBJ2-3; 8 nucleotides agree with TRBD2. The germline V gene has CDR1 SGHRS and CDR2 YFSETQ. The CDR3 contains 15 residues. The CDR3 nucleotides read TGCGCCGGCAGCTTGACGGGGGGGTCGTCGGATACGCAGTATTTT. Its translation is CAGSLTGGSSDTQYF.

This chain uses TRBV3-1 with TRBJ2-7; D remains unclear. V was shortened by 1 base and J by 10 bases, with 17 bases between the two germline ends. Germline V lookup: CDR1 LGHDT, CDR2 YNNKEL (reference sequence). CDR3 length: 14 residues. CDR3 region: CASSQVPGREIQYF. The CDR3 region has the DNA TGTGCCAGCAGCCAAGTACCCGGTCGTGAGATCCAGTACTTC.

This clonotype has just a few counts. The chain links TRBV29-1 to TRBJ1-2, with D possibly being TRBD1 (6 bases). Germline lookup yields CDR1 SQVTM and CDR2 ANQGSEA. Trimming took off 4 bases at V and 4 bases at J, with 16 bases between the two ends. This CDR3 is 14 amino acids long. The chain's CDR3 is CSVGNRDSSYGYTF. DNA for the CDR3: TGCAGCGTTGGGAACAGGGATTCGAGCTATGGCTACACCTTC.

This rearrangement joins TRBV6-1 to TRBJ1-2; 7 bases are shared with TRBD1. CDR1 is MNHNS and CDR2 is SASEGT in the germline V gene. V was pared by 0 bases and J by 5 bases, with 6 bases of the junction left unmatched. CDR3 length: 15 residues. CDR3 amino acids: CASSEAGQLYYGYTF. In DNA form, the CDR3 reads TGTGCCAGCAGTGAAGCGGGACAGCTATATTATGGCTACACCTTC.

The chain couples TRBV29-1 to TRBJ2-7, with D perhaps matching TRBD1 (5 bases). Germline CDR1 is SQVTM and CDR2 is ANQGSEA. V lost 0 bases and J 1 base, leaving 10 bases between the germline ends. The CDR3 has 14 amino acids. In DNA form, the CDR3 reads TGCAGCGTTGAAGATACGGACAAGTCCTACGAGCAGTACTTC. Its translation is CSVEDTDKSYEQYF.